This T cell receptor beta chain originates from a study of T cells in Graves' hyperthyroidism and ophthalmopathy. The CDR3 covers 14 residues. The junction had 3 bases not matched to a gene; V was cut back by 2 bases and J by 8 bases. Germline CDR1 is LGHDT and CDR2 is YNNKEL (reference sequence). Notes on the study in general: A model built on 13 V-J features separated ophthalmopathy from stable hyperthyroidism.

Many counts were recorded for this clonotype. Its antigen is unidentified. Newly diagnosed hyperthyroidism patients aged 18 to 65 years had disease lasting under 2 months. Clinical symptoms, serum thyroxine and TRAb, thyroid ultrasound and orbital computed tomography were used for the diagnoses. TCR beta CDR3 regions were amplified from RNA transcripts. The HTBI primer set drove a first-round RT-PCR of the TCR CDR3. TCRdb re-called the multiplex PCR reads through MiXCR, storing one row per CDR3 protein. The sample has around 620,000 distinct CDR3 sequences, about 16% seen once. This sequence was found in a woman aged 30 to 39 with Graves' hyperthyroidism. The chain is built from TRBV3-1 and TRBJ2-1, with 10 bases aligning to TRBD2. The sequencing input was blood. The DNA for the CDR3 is TGTGCCAGCAGCCAACGGCTAGCGGGAGATGAGCAGTTCTTC. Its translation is CASSQRLAGDEQFF.